This TCR beta chain was obtained from a study of cytomegalovirus exposure and HLA in healthy donors. About the study: As released early, the data held 75 million to 90 million unique TCRs from HLA-typed donors. Points from the study as a whole: Owing to their indistinguishability, certain V segments, notably TRBV6-2 and TRBV6-3, were excluded. About 87% or about 30% of the time was how often most TCR beta V segments were productive, according to an earlier analysis. Later work found that TCR association rates differed between HLA loci; DRB1 had the most and HLA-C the fewest.

Germline V gives CDR1 LNHNV, CDR2 YYDKDF (reference sequence). The CDR3 covers 15 residues. V was trimmed by 3 bases and J by 1 base, leaving 12 bases between them. A note on this clone: Its antigen is undetermined.

This PCR relied on a set of 60 Vbeta primers and 13 Jbeta primers. Generated by immunoSEQ multiplex PCR, the TCRdb table keeps only in-frame clones and is missing some. This sample carries almost 40,000 clones, with approximately 2.9% going to the ten biggest clones. The sequencing sample was made of PBMCs. This clonotype was obtained from a woman aged 25 to 39 in good health and CMV-seropositive. The chain joins TRBV15 to TRBJ1-1; D might be TRBD1 (6 bases). Here the CDR3 DNA reads TGTGCCACCAGCAGCGTGGCGGGGGCGAACACTGAAGCTTTCTTT. Amino acids: CATSSVAGANTEAFF.